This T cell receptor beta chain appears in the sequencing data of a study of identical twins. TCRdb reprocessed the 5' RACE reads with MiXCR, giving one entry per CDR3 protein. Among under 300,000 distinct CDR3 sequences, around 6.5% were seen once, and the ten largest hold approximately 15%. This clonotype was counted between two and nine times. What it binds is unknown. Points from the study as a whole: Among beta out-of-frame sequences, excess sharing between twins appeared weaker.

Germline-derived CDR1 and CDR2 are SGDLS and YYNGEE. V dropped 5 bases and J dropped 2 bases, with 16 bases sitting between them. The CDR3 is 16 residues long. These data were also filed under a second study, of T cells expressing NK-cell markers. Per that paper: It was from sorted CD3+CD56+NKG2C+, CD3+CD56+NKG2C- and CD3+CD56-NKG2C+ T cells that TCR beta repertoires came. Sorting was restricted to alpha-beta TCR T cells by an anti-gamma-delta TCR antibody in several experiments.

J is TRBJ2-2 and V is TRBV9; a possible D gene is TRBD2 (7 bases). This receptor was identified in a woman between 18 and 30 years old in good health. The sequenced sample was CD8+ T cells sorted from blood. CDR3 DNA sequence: TGTGCCAGCAGTCTTGGGGGGGCCCTCAACACCGGGGAGCTGTTTTTT. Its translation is CASSLGGALNTGELFF.